This TCR beta chain emerged from a study of shared T cell receptors in the human thymus. The CDR3 extends over 14 amino acids. Libraries were prepared by immunoSEQ multiplex PCR; TCRdb keeps only in-frame clonotypes and omits some of them. The sample records some 640,000 clones, around 87% being singletons. The sample also formed part of further work on human thymus T cells. That paper states: Thymic tissue was derived from resections collected during corrective heart surgery.

The TCR originated in a boy younger than two with a congenital heart defect. The V call is TRBV12-2, the J call TRBJ1-1; the table assigns TRBD1, which was not confirmed against the DNA. TRBV12-2 is a listed pseudogene. Sequenced material: thymocytes. The CDR3 region is CASRLLGKNTEAFF. The CDR3, as DNA: TGTGCAAGTCGCTTATTGGGCAAGAACACTGAAGCTTTCTTT.